This section outlines one T cell receptor (beta chain) sequence together with its context. Its specificity is unknown. These data are taken from a study of shared clonotypes between healthy human individuals. Data came from immunoSEQ multiplex PCR; TCRdb stores just in-frame clones and leaves some out. Among 2 million to 2.5 million clones, under 97% were seen once, and the ten largest hold 0.13%. Study results and limitations: Generally, estimated richness proved larger in naive subsets than it did in memory subsets. Clonotypes which were not shared had lower generation probabilities than clonotypes that all four donors shared.

The trim removed 2 bases at V and 7 bases at J, leaving 5 bases unmatched. The CDR3 is 15 residues long. Germline CDR1 reads KGHSH; CDR2 reads LQKENI. The specimen was naive CD4+ T cells sorted from blood. Subset meaning: CD45RA+ positively selected. The receptor comes from a man between 18 and 35 years old in good health. This chain joins TRBV18 and TRBJ1-6; TRBD1 agrees at 7 bases. CDR3 bases: TGTGCCAGCTCACCAACGACAGGGACAAATTCACCCCTCCACTTT. Its translation: CASSPTTGTNSPLHF.